Sequencing of this TCR beta chain was carried out in a study of T-cell reconstitution after alpha-beta-depleted transplantation in children. Preparation of the TCRbeta library was carried out with unique molecular identifiers. TCRdb processed the PCR reads anew with MiXCR; each CDR3 protein has one entry. The repertoire holds some 390,000 distinct CDR3 sequences, with around 21% as singletons. The CDR3 length is 16 residues. CDR1 and CDR2 (germline): ENHRY, SYGVKD. V lost 6 bases and J lost 5; bases outside the gene matches: 12. The TCR sequence derives from a human donor who donated a stem cell graft to a child with acute myeloid leukemia. The gene calls are TRBV10-3 and TRBJ2-7; 11 bases line up with TRBD1. The sequenced sample was PBMCs from the stem cell graft donor, obtained from the stem cell graft. The CDR3 nucleotides are TGTGCCATCAGGAGTGTCGGACAGGGGGCCGCGAACGAGCAGTACTTC. Amino acids: CAIRSVGQGAANEQYF.